The 25 T cell receptor beta chains reported below all come from one sample, sequenced in a study of shared clonotypes between healthy human individuals. This table comes from immunoSEQ multiplex PCR, and its TCRdb copy is limited to in-frame clones, with some not included. This table holds 2 million to 2.5 million clones, approximately 96% found once. Sequences were obtained from naive CD4+ T cells sorted from blood. Described subset: CD45RA+ positively selected. The receptors stem from a man aged 18 to 29 in good health.

This chain connects TRBV6-1 to TRBJ1-2, with D hard to call. Germline-derived CDR1 and CDR2 are MNHNS and SASEGT. V was shortened by 7 bases and J by 3 bases, with 12 bases between the two germline ends. This CDR3 spans 13 amino acids. The CDR3 DNA sequence: TGTGCCAGCACCCGGGTGGAGGACTATGGCTACACCTTC. Its translation is CASTRVEDYGYTF.

The genes are TRBV27 and TRBJ2-7; tentatively, D is TRBD1 or TRBD2 (7 bases each). Germline V gives CDR1 MNHEY, CDR2 SMNVEV (reference sequence). Trimming took off 10 bases at V and 2 bases at J, with 15 bases between the two ends. The CDR3 runs 13 residues. The CDR3 bases are TGTGCCACCAGGGGGGGGAGTACCTACGAGCAGTACTTC. This encodes CATRGGSTYEQYF.

CDR3 in DNA: TGTGCCAGCAGCGTGGACAGCTCTATGAACACTGAAGCTTTCTTT. This gives the protein CASSVDSSMNTEAFF. The chain combines TRBV5-4 with TRBJ1-1; TRBD1 is a possible D gene (6 bases). This CDR3 is built from 15 residues. Trimming removed 4 bases from V and 0 bases from J, with 13 bases in between. From germline, CDR1 is SGHNT and CDR2 YYREEE (reference sequence).

In nucleotides, the CDR3 is TGTGCCAGCAGCTTATGGACAGGGAAGACGAACACTGAAGCTTTCTTT. Translating gives CASSLWTGKTNTEAFF. This chain connects TRBV7-6 to TRBJ1-1; 8 bases fit TRBD1. Germline V lookup: CDR1 SGHVS, CDR2 FNYEAQ. The V segment lost 2 bases and the J segment 1 base; nucleotides outside the gene matches: 6. The CDR3 runs 16 residues.

J is TRBJ2-1 and V is TRBV27; 7 bases match TRBD2. The CDR3 runs to 16 residues. Germline V lookup: CDR1 MNHEY, CDR2 SMNVEV (reference sequence). The V gene end was trimmed by 6 bases and the J gene end by 0 bases; junction bases not matched to a gene: 8. The CDR3 coding sequence is TGTGCCAGCAGGGCCGGGACTACCAGCTCCTACAATGAGCAGTTCTTC. Translated, it gives CASRAGTTSSYNEQFF.

The V call is TRBV7-9, the J call TRBJ1-5; 9 nucleotides line up with TRBD1. CDR3 length: 15 residues. CDR1 and CDR2 (germline): SEHNR, FQNEAQ (reference sequence). The junction had 8 bases not matched to a gene; V was cut back by 3 bases and J by 8 bases. The CDR3 loop reads CASSFGTGSVEPQHF. The CDR3 nucleotides are TGTGCCAGCAGCTTCGGGACAGGGTCTGTCGAGCCCCAGCATTTT.

This chain uses TRBV6-1 with TRBJ2-2; TRBD1 agrees at 8 bases. This CDR3 is 16 amino acids long. The J segment lost 5 bases and the V segment lost 2 bases, leaving 7 bases of the junction unmatched. In germline, CDR1 is MNHNS, CDR2 SASEGT. CDR3 bases: TGTGCCAGCAGTGAATTAACAGGGGGTCTAACCGGGGAGCTGTTTTTT. Translated: CASSELTGGLTGELFF.

The CDR3 is CASSYSAGVNYEQYF. For the CDR3, the DNA is TGTGCCAGCAGTTACTCGGCGGGGGTCAACTACGAGCAGTACTTC. This sequence joins TRBV6-5 and TRBJ2-7, with 7 bases lining up with TRBD2. The CDR3 is 15 residues long. After removal of 0 bases from V and 3 bases from J, the junction contained 5 bases not matched to a gene. From germline, CDR1 is MNHEY and CDR2 SVGAGI.

This chain joins TRBV7-2 and TRBJ1-2; 7 nucleotides line up with TRBD1. J lost 5 bases, V lost 8 bases, and 17 bases had no gene match. Germline V CDR1 and CDR2: SGHTA, FQGNSA. The length of the CDR3 is 16 residues. The CDR3 is CASRPIETGLGYGYTF. The CDR3 DNA follows: TGTGCCAGCCGGCCCATCGAGACAGGGTTAGGGTATGGCTACACCTTC.

The rearrangement joins TRBV6-5 to TRBJ2-5; D not resolved. The V end lost 8 bases, the J end lost 7 bases, and 11 bases lay between the germline ends. Germline V gives CDR1 MNHEY, CDR2 SVGAGI. The CDR3 runs to 11 residues. The CDR3 coding sequence is TGTGCCAGCTTTAAATCTGGGACCCAGTACTTC. It is translated as CASFKSGTQYF.

This rearrangement joins TRBV10-3 to TRBJ2-1, with 10 bases lining up with TRBD2. This CDR3 has 16 amino acids. The germline V gene has CDR1 ENHRY and CDR2 SYGVKD. With 6 bases clipped from V and 9 bases from J, the junction kept 14 bases outside the gene matches. DNA of the CDR3: TGTGCCATCAGCCCGAGAAGCGGGGGGGCCTCTGGTGAGCAGTTCTTC. Its protein product is CAISPRSGGASGEQFF.

The rearrangement links TRBV10-2 to TRBJ2-3; TRBD1 matches 10 bases. The CDR3 runs 17 residues. Trimming at V came to 0 bases and at J to 6 bases, leaving 9 bases not matched to a gene. The germline V gene encodes CDR1 WSHSY and CDR2 SAAADI. The chain's CDR3 is CASSESGQGVYVDTQYF. CDR3 nucleotide sequence: TGCGCCAGCAGTGAGTCCGGACAGGGGGTTTATGTTGATACGCAGTATTTT.

The chain combines TRBV11-3 with TRBJ2-2; TRBD1 matches 7 bases. CDR3 size: 14 residues. The V segment lost 7 bases and the J segment 6 bases; nucleotides outside the gene matches: 8. Germline V lookup: CDR1 SGHNT, CDR2 YENEEA. For the CDR3, the DNA is TGTGCCAGCACCCGACAGGGTTCCTCCGGGGAGCTGTTTTTT. Translating gives CASTRQGSSGELFF.

With regard to this clone: In the same sample, other DNA sequences code for this CDR3. The V gene is TRBV19, the J gene TRBJ2-6, with D unclear. The germline V gene has CDR1 LNHDA and CDR2 SQIVND (reference sequence). V was cut by 6 bases and J by 1 base, with 7 bases left in between. This CDR3 contains 14 residues. The DNA for the CDR3 is TGTGCCAGTAGGGAGAGTTCTGGGGCCAACGTCCTGACTTTC. This translates into CASRESSGANVLTF.

This clone is a singleton in its sample. Other DNA sequences within the sample encode an identical CDR3. The V and J genes are TRBV7-9 and TRBJ1-4, with TRBD1 identical over 8 bases. The CDR3 spans 14 residues. The V segment lost 1 base and the J segment 7 bases; nucleotides outside the gene matches: 2. The germline gives CDR1 SEHNR, CDR2 FQNEAQ (reference sequence). In nucleotides, the CDR3 is TGTGCCAGCAGCTTAGGACAGGGGAGTGAAAAACTGTTTTTT. It encodes CASSLGQGSEKLFF. Full variable domain (outside the CDR3, taken from reference TRBV7-9 and TRBJ1-4): DTGVSQNPRHKITKRGQNVTFRCDPISEHNRLYWYRQTLGQGPEFLTYFQNEAQLEKSRLLSDRFSAERPKGSFSTLEIQRTEQGDSAMYLCASSLGQGSEKLFFGSGTQLSVL.

The chain couples TRBV28 to TRBJ1-6; the match to TRBD1 covers 9 bases. V gave up 7 bases and J gave up 7 bases; unmatched junction bases: 8. This CDR3 has 15 residues. Germline CDR1 MDHEN, CDR2 SYDVKM. The CDR3 DNA reads TGTGCCAGCACCGAACAGGGGGCAATAAATTCACCCCTCCACTTT. The encoded protein is CASTEQGAINSPLHF. Complete variable domain (other parts from reference TRBV28 and TRBJ1-6): DVKVTQSSRYLVKRTGEKVFLECVQDMDHENMFWYRQDPGLGLRLIYFSYDVKMKEKGDIPEGYSVSREKKERFSLILESASTNQTSMYLCASTEQGAINSPLHFGNGTRLTVT.

V and J are TRBV5-1 and TRBJ2-7; D assignment may be TRBD1 or TRBD2 (5 bases each). Germline V gene data show CDR1 as SGHRS and CDR2 as YFSETQ. The CDR3 extends over 16 amino acids. The V and J ends lost 3 bases and 3 bases respectively, with 19 bases between them. The CDR3 protein is CASSSTGGGQVYEQYF. The CDR3 bases are TGCGCCAGCAGCTCAACAGGTGGGGGTCAGGTCTACGAGCAGTACTTC. Using reference TRBV5-1 and TRBJ2-7 for the parts outside the CDR3, the full variable domain is KAGVTQTPRYLIKTRGQQVTLSCSPISGHRSVSWYQQTPGQGLQFLFEYFSETQRNKGNFPGRFSGRQFSNSRSEMNVSTLELGDSALYLCASSSTGGGQVYEQYFGPGTRLTVT.

For this clone: Relative to the germline gene, one junction end is altered; a read error may explain this. This chain joins TRBV7-7 and TRBJ2-1, with D perhaps assigned TRBD1 or TRBD2 (6 bases each). CDR1 SSHAT and CDR2 FNYEAQ come from the germline V gene (reference sequence). The CDR3 sequence is 13 residues long. The CDR3 is CASSLAEGGEQFF. The CDR3 DNA reads TGTGCTAGCAGCTTAGCGGAGGGGGGTGAGCAGTTCTTC.

V is TRBV6-5 and J is TRBJ1-1, with a possible D match to TRBD1 (5 bases). The CDR3 spans 12 residues. V lost 8 bases, J lost 4 bases, and 11 bases lay in between. The germline V gene encodes CDR1 MNHEY and CDR2 SVGAGI. As DNA, the CDR3 is TGTGCCAGCCAAAGGGGACCCACTGAAGCTTTCTTT. This sequence encodes CASQRGPTEAFF.

The chain recombines TRBV7-3 with TRBJ2-7; D may be TRBD1 (6 bases). This CDR3 has 13 residues. Germline V gene sequence: CDR1 SGHTA, CDR2 FQGTGA. Between the trimmed V and J ends, which lost 5 bases and 2 bases, there was a span of 10 bases. The chain's CDR3 is CASSPRTAYEQYF. The CDR3 nucleotides are TGTGCCAGCAGCCCCAGGACAGCCTACGAGCAGTACTTC.

J is TRBJ2-5 and V is TRBV5-4, with D unresolved. The V gene's germline CDR1 is SGHNT and CDR2 YYREEE (reference sequence). The CDR3 totals 16 residues. Trimming shortened V by 4 bases and J by 1 base, and 17 bases separated the two germline ends. This CDR3 reads CASSQYESSAQETQYF. The CDR3 coding sequence is TGTGCCAGCAGCCAATACGAATCCTCCGCCCAAGAGACCCAGTACTTC.

V and J are TRBV14 and TRBJ1-6; the D is unclear. Per the germline V gene, CDR1 is SGHDN and CDR2 is FVKESK. This CDR3 has 14 residues. The V end was cut by 2 bases, the J end by 6 bases, with 8 bases between. The CDR3 coding sequence is TGTGCCAGCAGCCAATTCGGGTTTAATTCACCCCTCCACTTT. This codes for CASSQFGFNSPLHF.

The V gene is TRBV7-2, the J gene TRBJ2-5; D perhaps matches TRBD1 (6 bases). In germline, CDR1 is SGHTA, CDR2 FQGNSA. The CDR3 is 14 residues long. Trimming removed 3 bases at V and 2 bases at J, with 10 bases between. This CDR3 reads CASSLGHLQETQYF. The CDR3 nucleotides read TGTGCCAGCAGCTTGGGACACCTTCAAGAGACCCAGTACTTC.

Note on this clone: Other DNA sequences in this specimen translate into the identical CDR3. This chain links TRBV5-1 with TRBJ1-3, with D hard to call. CDR3 size: 14 residues. From germline, CDR1 is SGHRS and CDR2 YFSETQ. V lost 0 bases and J 0 bases, leaving 4 bases between the germline ends. CDR3 nucleotides: TGCGCCAGCAGCTTGGATGTCTCTGGAAACACCATATATTTT. Its protein product is CASSLDVSGNTIYF.

The chain carries TRBV18 and TRBJ2-1; tentatively, D is TRBD1 (5 bases). Germline CDR1 is KGHSH and CDR2 is LQKENI. Trimming stripped 6 bases from V and 9 bases from J, with 21 bases between. This CDR3 is 15 amino acids long. Here the CDR3 DNA reads TGTGCCAGCTCCCCGCAGGGTCTTGAAGGTGGTGAGCAGTTCTTC. Translating it yields CASSPQGLEGGEQFF.